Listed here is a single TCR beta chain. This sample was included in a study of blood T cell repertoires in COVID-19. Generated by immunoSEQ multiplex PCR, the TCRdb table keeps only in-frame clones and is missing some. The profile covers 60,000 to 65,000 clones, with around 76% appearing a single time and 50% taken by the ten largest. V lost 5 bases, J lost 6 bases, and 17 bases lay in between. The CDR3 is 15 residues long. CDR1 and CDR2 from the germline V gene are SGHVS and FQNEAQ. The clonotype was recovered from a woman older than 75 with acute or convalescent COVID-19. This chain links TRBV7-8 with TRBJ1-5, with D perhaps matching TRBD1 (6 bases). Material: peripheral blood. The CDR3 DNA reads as TGTGCCAGCAGCCCTCTAGGGGGGGCGGGTCAGCCCCAGCATTTT. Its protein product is CASSPLGGAGQPQHF.